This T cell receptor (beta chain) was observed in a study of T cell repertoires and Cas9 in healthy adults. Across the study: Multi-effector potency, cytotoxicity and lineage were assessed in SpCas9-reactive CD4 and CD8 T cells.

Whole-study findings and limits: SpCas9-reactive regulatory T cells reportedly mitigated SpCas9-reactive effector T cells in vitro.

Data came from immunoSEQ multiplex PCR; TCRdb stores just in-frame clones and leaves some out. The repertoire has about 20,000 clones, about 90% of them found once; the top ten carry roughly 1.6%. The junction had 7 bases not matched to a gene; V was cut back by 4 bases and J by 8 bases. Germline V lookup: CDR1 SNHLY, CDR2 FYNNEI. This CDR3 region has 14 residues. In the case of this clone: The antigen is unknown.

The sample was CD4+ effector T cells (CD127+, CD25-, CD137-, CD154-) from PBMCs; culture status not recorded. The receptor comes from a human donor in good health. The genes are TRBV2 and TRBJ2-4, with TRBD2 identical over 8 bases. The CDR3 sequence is CASSVNGGADIQYF. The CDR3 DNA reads TGTGCCAGCAGTGTAAACGGGGGGGCCGACATTCAGTACTTC.